What follows is one T cell receptor (beta chain) and its context. The record originates from a study of T cells in lung cancer brain metastases. As for the study in general: Median interval between primary and brain metastasis specimen acquisition was less than 400 days.

Assay: immunoSEQ multiplex PCR; the TCRdb copy retains only in-frame clones and omits some. Altogether roughly 4,700 clones are present, around 83% being singletons, with the ten largest covering approximately 3.2%. V lost 4 bases, J lost 5 bases, and 9 bases lay in between. The CDR3 spans 14 residues. CDR1 MNHNS and CDR2 SASEGT come from the germline V gene. The rearrangement joins TRBV6-1 to TRBJ1-6, with D tentatively TRBD1 (6 bases). What was sequenced was tumor tissue from the primary lung tumor. The clonotype was recovered from a woman aged 50 to 65 with non-small cell lung cancer. This CDR3 reads CASSGRTDNSPLHF. DNA of the CDR3: TGTGCCAGCAGTGGGAGGACAGATAATTCACCCCTCCACTTT.